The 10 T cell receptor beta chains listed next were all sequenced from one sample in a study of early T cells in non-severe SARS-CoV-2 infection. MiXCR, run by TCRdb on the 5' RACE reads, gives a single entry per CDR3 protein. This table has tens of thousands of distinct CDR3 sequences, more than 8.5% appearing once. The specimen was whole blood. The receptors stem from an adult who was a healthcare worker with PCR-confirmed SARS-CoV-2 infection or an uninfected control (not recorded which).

CDR3 residues: CASRSFSAYNEQFF. The CDR3 nucleotides read TGTGCCAGCAGAAGCTTCTCAGCCTACAATGAGCAGTTCTTC. This chain joins TRBV28 and TRBJ2-1; D unresolved. Trimming cost V 6 bases and J 2 bases, with 11 bases left between them. The CDR3 loop spans 14 amino acids. Per germline, CDR1 MDHEN and CDR2 SYDVKM.

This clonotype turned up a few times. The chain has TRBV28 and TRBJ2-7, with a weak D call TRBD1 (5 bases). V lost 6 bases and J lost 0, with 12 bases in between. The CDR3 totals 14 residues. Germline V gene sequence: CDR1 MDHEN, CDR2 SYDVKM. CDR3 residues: CASRPLGPSYEQYF. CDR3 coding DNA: TGTGCCAGCAGACCCTTGGGGCCCTCCTACGAGCAGTACTTC.

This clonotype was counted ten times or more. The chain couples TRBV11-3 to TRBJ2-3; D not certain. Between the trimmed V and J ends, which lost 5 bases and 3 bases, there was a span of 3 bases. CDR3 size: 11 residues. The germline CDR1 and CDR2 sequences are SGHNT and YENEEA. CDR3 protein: CASSQTDTQYF. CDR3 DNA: TGTGCCAGCAGCCAGACAGATACGCAGTATTTT.

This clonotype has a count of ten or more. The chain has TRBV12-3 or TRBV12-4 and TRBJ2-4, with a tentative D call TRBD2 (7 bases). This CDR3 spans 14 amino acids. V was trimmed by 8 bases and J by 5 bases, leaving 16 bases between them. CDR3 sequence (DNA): TGTGCCAGCTCCCCGGGGGGCAAAGAAAACATTCAGTACTTC. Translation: CASSPGGKENIQYF.

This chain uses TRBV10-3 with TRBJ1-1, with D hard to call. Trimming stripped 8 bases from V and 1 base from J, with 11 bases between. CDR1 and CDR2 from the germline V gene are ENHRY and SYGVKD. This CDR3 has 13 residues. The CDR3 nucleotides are TGTGCCATCGCGGCCAGTAAGAACACTGAAGCTTTCTTT. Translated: CAIAASKNTEAFF.

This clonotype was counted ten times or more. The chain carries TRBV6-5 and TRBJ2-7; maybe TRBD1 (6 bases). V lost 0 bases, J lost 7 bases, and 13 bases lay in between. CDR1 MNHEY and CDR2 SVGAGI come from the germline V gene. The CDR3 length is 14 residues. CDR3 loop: CASSYSGTRGEQYF. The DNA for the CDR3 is TGTGCCAGCAGTTACTCGGGGACAAGGGGTGAGCAGTACTTC.

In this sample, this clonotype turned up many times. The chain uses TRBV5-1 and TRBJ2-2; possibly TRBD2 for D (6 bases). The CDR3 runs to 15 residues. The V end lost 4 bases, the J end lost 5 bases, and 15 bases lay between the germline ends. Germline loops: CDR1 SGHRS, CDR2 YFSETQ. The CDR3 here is CASSPGGSRTGELFF. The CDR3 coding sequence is TGCGCCAGCAGCCCAGGAGGGTCGAGGACCGGGGAGCTGTTTTTT.

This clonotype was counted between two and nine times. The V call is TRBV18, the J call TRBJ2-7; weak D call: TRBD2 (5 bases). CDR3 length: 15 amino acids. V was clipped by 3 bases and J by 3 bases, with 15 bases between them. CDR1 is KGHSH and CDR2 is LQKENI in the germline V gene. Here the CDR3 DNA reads TGTGCCAGCTCACCGGTTGCCGCCCGGGACTACGAGCAGTACTTC. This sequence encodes CASSPVAARDYEQYF.

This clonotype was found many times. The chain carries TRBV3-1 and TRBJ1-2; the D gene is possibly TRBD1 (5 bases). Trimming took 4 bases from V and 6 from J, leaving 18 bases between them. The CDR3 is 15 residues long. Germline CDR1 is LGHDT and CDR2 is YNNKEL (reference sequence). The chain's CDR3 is CASSPGIGRGHGYTF. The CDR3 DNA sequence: TGTGCCAGCAGCCCAGGGATAGGGAGAGGCCATGGCTACACCTTC.

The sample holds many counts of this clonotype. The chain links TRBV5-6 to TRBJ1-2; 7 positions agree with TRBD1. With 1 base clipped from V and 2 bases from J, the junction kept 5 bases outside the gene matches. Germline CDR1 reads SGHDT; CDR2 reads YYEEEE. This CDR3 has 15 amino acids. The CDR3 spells CASSLWAGGNYGYTF. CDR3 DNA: TGTGCCAGCAGCTTGTGGGCAGGGGGGAACTATGGCTACACCTTC. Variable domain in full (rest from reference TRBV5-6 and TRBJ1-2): DAGVTQSPTHLIKTRGQQVTLRCSPKSGHDTVSWYQQALGQGPQFIFQYYEEEERQRGNFPDRFSGHQFPNYSSELNVNALLLGDSALYLCASSLWAGGNYGYTFGSGTRLTVV.